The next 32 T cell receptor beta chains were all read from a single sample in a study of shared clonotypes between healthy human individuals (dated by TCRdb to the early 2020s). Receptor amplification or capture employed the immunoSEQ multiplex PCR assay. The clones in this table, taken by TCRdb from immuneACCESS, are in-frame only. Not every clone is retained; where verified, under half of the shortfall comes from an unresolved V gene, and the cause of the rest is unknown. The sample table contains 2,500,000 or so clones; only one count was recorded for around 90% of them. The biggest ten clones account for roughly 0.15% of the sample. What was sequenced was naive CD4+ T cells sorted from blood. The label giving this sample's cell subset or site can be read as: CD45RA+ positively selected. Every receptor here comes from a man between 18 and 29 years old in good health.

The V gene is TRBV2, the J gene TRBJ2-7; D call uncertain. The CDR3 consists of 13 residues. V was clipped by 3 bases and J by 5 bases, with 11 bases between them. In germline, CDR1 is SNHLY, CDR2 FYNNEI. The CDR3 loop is CASSENRLNEQYF. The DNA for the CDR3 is TGTGCCAGCAGTGAGAATAGGCTGAACGAGCAGTACTTC.

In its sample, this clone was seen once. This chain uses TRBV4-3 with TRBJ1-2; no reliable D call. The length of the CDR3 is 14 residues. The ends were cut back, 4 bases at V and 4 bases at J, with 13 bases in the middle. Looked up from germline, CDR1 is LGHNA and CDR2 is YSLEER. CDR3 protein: CASSPPGNTYGYTF. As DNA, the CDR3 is TGCGCCAGCAGCCCCCCAGGCAATACCTATGGCTACACCTTC.

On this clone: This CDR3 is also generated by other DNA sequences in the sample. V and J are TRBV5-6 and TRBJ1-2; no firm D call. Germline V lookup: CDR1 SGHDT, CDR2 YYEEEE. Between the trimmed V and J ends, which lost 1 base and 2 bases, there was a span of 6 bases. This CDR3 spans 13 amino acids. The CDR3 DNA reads TGTGCCAGCAGCTTGCCGGGGAACTATGGCTACACCTTC. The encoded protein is CASSLPGNYGYTF.

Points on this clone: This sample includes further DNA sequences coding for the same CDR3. The CDR3 sequence is CSASGGDTQYF. The CDR3 DNA reads TGCAGTGCTTCGGGTGGAGATACGCAGTATTTT. The chain combines TRBV20-1 with TRBJ2-3; no clear D gene. Germline CDR1 reads DFQATT; CDR2 reads SNEGSKA (reference sequence). The CDR3 is 11 amino acids. Trimming removed 5 bases at V and 5 bases at J, with 8 bases between.

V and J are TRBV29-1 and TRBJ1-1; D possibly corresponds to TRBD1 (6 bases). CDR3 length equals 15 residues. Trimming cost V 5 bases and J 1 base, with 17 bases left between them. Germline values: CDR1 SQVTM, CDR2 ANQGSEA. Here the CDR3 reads CSVIRGDIGNTEAFF. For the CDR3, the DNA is TGCAGCGTTATCCGAGGGGACATCGGGAACACTGAAGCTTTCTTT.

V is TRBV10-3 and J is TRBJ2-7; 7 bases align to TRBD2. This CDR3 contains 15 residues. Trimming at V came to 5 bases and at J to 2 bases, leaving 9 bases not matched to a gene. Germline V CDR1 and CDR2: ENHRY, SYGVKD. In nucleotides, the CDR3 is TGTGCCATCAGTTACTCTCCCAGCGGGGCCTACGAGCAGTACTTC. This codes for CAISYSPSGAYEQYF.

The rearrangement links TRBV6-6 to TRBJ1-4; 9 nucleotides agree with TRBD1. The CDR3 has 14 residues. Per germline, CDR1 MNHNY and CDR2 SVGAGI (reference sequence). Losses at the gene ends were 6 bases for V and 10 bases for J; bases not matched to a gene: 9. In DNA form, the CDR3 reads TGTGCCAGCAGCCTGGGACAGGGAGAGGGAAAACTGTTTTTT. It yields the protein CASSLGQGEGKLFF.

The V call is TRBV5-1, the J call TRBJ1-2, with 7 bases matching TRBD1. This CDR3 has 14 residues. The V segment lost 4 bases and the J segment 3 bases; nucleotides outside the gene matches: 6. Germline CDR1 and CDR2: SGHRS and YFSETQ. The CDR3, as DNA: TGCGCCAGCAGCGTCACAGGGGACTACTATGGCTACACCTTC. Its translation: CASSVTGDYYGYTF. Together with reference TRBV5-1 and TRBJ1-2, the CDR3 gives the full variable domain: KAGVTQTPRYLIKTRGQQVTLSCSPISGHRSVSWYQQTPGQGLQFLFEYFSETQRNKGNFPGRFSGRQFSNSRSEMNVSTLELGDSALYLCASSVTGDYYGYTFGSGTRLTVV.

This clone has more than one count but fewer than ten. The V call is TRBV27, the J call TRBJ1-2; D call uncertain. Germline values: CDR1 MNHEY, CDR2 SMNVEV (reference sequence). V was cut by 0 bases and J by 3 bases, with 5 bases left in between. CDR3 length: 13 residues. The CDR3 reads CASSLSSYYGYTF. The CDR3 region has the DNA TGTGCCAGCAGTTTATCCTCCTACTATGGCTACACCTTC.

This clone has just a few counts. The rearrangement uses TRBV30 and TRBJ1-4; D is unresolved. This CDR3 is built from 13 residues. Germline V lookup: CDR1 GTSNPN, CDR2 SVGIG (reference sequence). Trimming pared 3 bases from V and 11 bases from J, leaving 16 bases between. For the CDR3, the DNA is TGTGCCTGGAGCCCTGGGGAGGGTAGGAAACTGTTTTTT. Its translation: CAWSPGEGRKLFF.

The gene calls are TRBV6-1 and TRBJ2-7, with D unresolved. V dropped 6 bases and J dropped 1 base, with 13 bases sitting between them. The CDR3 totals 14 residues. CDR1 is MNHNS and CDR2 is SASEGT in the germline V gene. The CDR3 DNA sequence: TGTGCCAGCAGCGCCGACATGCTATCCTACGAGCAGTACTTC. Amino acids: CASSADMLSYEQYF.

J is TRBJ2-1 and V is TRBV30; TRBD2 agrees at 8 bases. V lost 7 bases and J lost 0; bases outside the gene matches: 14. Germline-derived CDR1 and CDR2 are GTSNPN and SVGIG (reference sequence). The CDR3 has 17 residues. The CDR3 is CASTAIAGISSYNEQFF. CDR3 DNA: TGTGCCTCCACGGCAATAGCGGGGATAAGCTCCTACAATGAGCAGTTCTTC.

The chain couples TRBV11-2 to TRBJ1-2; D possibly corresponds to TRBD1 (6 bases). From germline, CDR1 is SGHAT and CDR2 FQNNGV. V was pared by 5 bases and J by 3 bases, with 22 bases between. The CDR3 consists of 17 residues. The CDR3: CASSPRKGGTDYYGYTF. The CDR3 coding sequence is TGTGCCAGCAGCCCAAGGAAGGGGGGGACGGATTACTATGGCTACACCTTC.

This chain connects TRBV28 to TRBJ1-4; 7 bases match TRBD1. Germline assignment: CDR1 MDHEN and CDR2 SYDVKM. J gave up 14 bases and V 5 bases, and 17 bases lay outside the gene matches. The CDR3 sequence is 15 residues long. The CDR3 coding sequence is TGTGCCAGCAGTCCAGGGGGACTCCCGGGTTTTGGCCTGTTTTTT. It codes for CASSPGGLPGFGLFF. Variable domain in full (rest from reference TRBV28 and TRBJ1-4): DVKVTQSSRYLVKRTGEKVFLECVQDMDHENMFWYRQDPGLGLRLIYFSYDVKMKEKGDIPEGYSVSREKKERFSLILESASTNQTSMYLCASSPGGLPGFGLFFGSGTQLSVL.

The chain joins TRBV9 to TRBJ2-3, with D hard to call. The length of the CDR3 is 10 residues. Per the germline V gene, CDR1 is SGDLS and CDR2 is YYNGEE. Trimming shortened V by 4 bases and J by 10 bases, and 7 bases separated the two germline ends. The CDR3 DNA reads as TGTGCCAGCAGCCCGGGTGCGCAGTATTTT. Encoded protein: CASSPGAQYF. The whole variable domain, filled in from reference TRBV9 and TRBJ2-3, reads DSGVTQTPKHLITATGQRVTLRCSPRSGDLSVYWYQQSLDQGLQFLIQYYNGEERAKGNILERFSAQQFPDLHSELNLSSLELGDSALYFCASSPGAQYFGPGTRLTVL.

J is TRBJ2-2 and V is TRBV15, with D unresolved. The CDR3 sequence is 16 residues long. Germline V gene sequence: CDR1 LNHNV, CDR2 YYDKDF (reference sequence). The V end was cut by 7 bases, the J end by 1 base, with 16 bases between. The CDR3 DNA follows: TGTGCCACCACCCGAACTATGACGGGGAACACCGGGGAGCTGTTTTTT. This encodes CATTRTMTGNTGELFF.

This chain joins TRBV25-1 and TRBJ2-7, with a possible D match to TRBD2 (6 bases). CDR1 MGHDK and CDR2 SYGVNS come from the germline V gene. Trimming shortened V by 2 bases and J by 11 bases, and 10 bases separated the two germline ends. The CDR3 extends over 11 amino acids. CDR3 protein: CASSEGPGEYF. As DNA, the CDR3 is TGTGCCAGCAGTGAAGGGCCGGGAGAGTACTTC.

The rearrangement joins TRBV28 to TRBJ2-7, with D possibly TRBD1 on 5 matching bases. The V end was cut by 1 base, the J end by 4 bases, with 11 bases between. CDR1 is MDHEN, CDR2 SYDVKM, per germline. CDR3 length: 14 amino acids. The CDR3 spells CASSLLKPGYEQYF. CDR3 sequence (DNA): TGTGCCAGCAGTTTATTGAAACCAGGGTACGAGCAGTACTTC. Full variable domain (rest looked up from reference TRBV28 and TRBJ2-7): DVKVTQSSRYLVKRTGEKVFLECVQDMDHENMFWYRQDPGLGLRLIYFSYDVKMKEKGDIPEGYSVSREKKERFSLILESASTNQTSMYLCASSLLKPGYEQYFGPGTRLTVT.

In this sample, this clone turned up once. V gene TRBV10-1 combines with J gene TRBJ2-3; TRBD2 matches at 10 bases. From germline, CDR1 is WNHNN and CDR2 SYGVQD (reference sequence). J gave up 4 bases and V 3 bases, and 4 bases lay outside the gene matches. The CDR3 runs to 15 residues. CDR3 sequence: CASSESGGAPDTQYF. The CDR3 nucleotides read TGCGCCAGCAGTGAAAGCGGGGGGGCCCCAGATACGCAGTATTTT.

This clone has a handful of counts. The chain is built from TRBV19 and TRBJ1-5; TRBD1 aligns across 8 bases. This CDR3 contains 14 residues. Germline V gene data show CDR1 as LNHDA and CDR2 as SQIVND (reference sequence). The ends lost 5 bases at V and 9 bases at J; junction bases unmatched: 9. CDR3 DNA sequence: TGTGCCAGTAGTCTCGGACAGGGTGATTGGCCCCAGCATTTT. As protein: CASSLGQGDWPQHF.

In DNA, the CDR3 is TGTGCCAGCAGCCCGGGGACTAGCGGGAGGCCCAGCTCCTACGAGCAGTACTTC. This gives the protein CASSPGTSGRPSSYEQYF. The chain uses TRBV7-9 and TRBJ2-5, with TRBD2 matching over 15 bases. The end of the DNA is better explained by TRBJ2-7, so the J call may be wrong. CDR1 and CDR2 from the germline V gene are SEHNR and FQNEAQ (reference sequence). The CDR3 is made up of 18 amino acids.

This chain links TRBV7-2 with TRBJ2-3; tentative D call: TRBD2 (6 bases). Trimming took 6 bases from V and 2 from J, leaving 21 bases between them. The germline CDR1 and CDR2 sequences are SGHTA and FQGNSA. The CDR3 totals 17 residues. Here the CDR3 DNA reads TGTGCCAGCAGTCCTATAGCGGTCGCGTTCTTCACAGATACGCAGTATTTT. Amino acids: CASSPIAVAFFTDTQYF.

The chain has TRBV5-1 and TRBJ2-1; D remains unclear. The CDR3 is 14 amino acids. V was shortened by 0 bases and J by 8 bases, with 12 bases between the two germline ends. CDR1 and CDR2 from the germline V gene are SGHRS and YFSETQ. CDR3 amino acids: CASSLAGSVDEQFF. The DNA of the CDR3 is TGCGCCAGCAGCTTGGCCGGGTCGGTGGATGAGCAGTTCTTC.

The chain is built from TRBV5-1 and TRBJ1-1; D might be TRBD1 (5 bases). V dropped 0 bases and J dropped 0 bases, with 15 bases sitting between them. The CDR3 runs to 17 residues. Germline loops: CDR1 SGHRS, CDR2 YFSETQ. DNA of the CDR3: TGCGCCAGCAGCTTGGCAGGGCGGGAAATCATGAACACTGAAGCTTTCTTT. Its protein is CASSLAGREIMNTEAFF.

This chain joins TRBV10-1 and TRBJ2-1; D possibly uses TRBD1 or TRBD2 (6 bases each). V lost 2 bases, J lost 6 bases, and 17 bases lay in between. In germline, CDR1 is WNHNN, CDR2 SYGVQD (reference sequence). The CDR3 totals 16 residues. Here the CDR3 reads CASSERGPSVVNEQFF. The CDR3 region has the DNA TGCGCCAGCAGTGAGCGGGGGCCTAGCGTTGTCAATGAGCAGTTCTTC.

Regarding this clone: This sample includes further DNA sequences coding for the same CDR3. The CDR3 loop reads CASSPGGTYNEQFF. CDR3 DNA sequence: TGCGCCAGCAGCCCTGGCGGGACCTACAATGAGCAGTTCTTC. This rearrangement joins TRBV5-1 to TRBJ2-1; tentatively, D is TRBD2 (6 bases). The CDR3 sequence is 14 residues long. V was clipped by 4 bases and J by 2 bases, with 10 bases between them. CDR1 SGHRS and CDR2 YFSETQ come from the germline V gene.

The CDR3 coding sequence is TGTGCCAGTATGCGGAAGGCGGGAGGGCCTATCCATGAGCAGTTCTTC. Protein sequence: CASMRKAGGPIHEQFF. This chain joins TRBV19 and TRBJ2-1, with TRBD2 identical over 9 bases. This CDR3 region has 16 residues. Germline CDR1 LNHDA, CDR2 SQIVND (reference sequence). V lost 7 bases and J lost 8; bases outside the gene matches: 15.

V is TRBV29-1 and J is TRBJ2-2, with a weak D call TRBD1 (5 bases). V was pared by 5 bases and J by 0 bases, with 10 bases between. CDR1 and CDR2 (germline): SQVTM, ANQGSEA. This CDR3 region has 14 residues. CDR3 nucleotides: TGCAGCGTTAAGGGGCCAGCGAACACCGGGGAGCTGTTTTTT. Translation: CSVKGPANTGELFF.

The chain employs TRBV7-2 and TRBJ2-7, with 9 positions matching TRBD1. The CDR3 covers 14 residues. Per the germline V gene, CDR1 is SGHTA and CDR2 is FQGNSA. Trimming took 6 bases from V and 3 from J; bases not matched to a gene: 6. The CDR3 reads CASSPRDRVYEQYF. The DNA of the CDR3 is TGTGCCAGCAGTCCCCGGGACAGGGTCTACGAGCAGTACTTC.

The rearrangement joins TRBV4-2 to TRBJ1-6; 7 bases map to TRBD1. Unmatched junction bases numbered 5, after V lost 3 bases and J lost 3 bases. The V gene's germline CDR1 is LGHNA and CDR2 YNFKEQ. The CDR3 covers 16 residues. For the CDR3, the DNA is TGTGCCAGCAGCCAGCTACAGGGGAACTATAATTCACCCCTCCACTTT. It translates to CASSQLQGNYNSPLHF.

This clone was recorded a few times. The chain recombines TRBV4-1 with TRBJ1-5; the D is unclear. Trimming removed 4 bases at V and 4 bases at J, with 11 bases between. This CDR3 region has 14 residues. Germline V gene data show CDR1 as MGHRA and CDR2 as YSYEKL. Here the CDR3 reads CASSLSRDNQPQHF. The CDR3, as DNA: TGCGCCAGCAGCCTGAGTCGGGATAATCAGCCCCAGCATTTT.

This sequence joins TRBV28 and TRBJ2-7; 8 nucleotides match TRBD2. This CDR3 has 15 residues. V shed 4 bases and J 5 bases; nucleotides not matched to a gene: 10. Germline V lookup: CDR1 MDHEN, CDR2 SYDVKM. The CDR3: CASSSGAGGLDEQYF. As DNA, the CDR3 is TGTGCCAGCAGTTCAGGGGCGGGGGGTCTGGACGAGCAGTACTTC.